Reported below is one TCR beta chain. These data are taken from a study of STAT5B mutations in CD4+ large granular lymphocyte leukemia. Study-level information: Healthy donors showed HLA-associated enrichment of the CDR3 'QG' motif.

Clones were read by immunoSEQ multiplex PCR, and TCRdb kept only the in-frame ones, dropping some. Of about 24,000 clones listed, more than 60% are singletons. Trimming pared 1 base from V and 4 bases from J, leaving 10 bases between. The CDR3 consists of 14 residues. Germline assignment: CDR1 SGHVS and CDR2 FQNEAQ. Sequenced: CD4+ T cells from blood buffy coats. The origin of this receptor is a human donor in good health. The V gene is TRBV7-8, the J gene TRBJ1-2; D is unresolved. The CDR3 is CASSLGTEFYGYTF. Written as DNA, the CDR3 is TGTGCCAGCAGCTTAGGAACCGAGTTCTATGGCTACACCTTC.